The next 31 T cell receptor beta chains were all read from a single sample in a study of CD8 T cells in ankylosing spondylitis. The study, taken as a whole, reports: There was a TCR beta motif, made of several highly homologous variants, that appeared characteristic of ankylosing spondylitis blood.

These TCRs' antigens remain unknown. TCRdb re-called the 5' RACE reads with MiXCR, one entry per CDR3 protein. The sample lists roughly 700,000 distinct CDR3 sequences; around 20% were seen once. Input material: blood, either unsorted or a sorted T cell fraction (not recorded which). Every receptor here comes from a male donor with ankylosing spondylitis.

This clonotype showed up many times. The chain has TRBV18 and TRBJ1-1; no clear D gene. This CDR3 is 14 amino acids long. Germline V CDR1 and CDR2: KGHSH, LQKENI. V was shortened by 0 bases and J by 1 base, with 6 bases between the two germline ends. CDR3 loop: CASSPPWGNTEAFF. CDR3 DNA sequence: TGTGCCAGCTCACCACCGTGGGGGAACACTGAAGCTTTCTTT.

This sequence joins TRBV7-9 and TRBJ2-1; D perhaps matches TRBD1 (6 bases). Trimming took 5 bases from V and 8 from J, leaving 22 bases between them. The CDR3 is made up of 16 amino acids. From germline, CDR1 is SEHNR and CDR2 FQNEAQ (reference sequence). CDR3: CASSRIREDSQHEQFF. CDR3 nucleotides: TGTGCCAGCAGCCGGATCAGAGAGGACAGCCAGCATGAGCAGTTCTTC.

This chain links TRBV20-1 with TRBJ1-4; 9 nucleotides line up with TRBD1. The CDR3 totals 14 residues. After removal of 6 bases from V and 5 bases from J, the junction contained 7 bases not matched to a gene. Germline CDR1 DFQATT, CDR2 SNEGSKA (reference sequence). The CDR3 spells CSATPGQGNEKLFF. CDR3 bases: TGCAGTGCCACACCGGGACAGGGAAATGAAAAACTGTTTTTT.

The chain links TRBV20-1 to TRBJ1-1; 7 bases agree with TRBD1. Trimming cost V 6 bases and J 6 bases; bases outside gene matches: 7. This CDR3 has 12 amino acids. Germline V gene lookup returns CDR1 DFQATT and CDR2 SNEGSKA (reference sequence). CDR3 in amino acids: CSARSGGPEAFF. The CDR3 DNA is TGCAGTGCGCGCTCAGGGGGACCTGAAGCTTTCTTT.

The chain joins TRBV6-5 to TRBJ2-1; D unclear. With 4 bases removed from V and 0 bases from J, the gap between germline ends came to 4 bases. The CDR3 runs 13 residues. Looked up from germline, CDR1 is MNHEY and CDR2 is SVGAGI. CDR3 sequence reads: CASSWSSYNEQFF. CDR3 in DNA: TGTGCCAGCAGTTGGTCCTCCTACAATGAGCAGTTCTTC.

This clonotype has more than one count but fewer than ten. The genes are TRBV12-3 or TRBV12-4 and TRBJ2-3; TRBD2 matches at 7 bases. This CDR3 spans 16 amino acids. V was pared by 3 bases and J by 1 base, with 7 bases of the junction left unmatched. DNA for the CDR3: TGTGCCAGCAGTTTCGTGACTGGGGGGGGCACAGATACGCAGTATTTT. Protein sequence: CASSFVTGGGTDTQYF.

This clonotype was seen a handful of times. A junction end diverges from the germline sequence, so it may reflect a read error. The chain links TRBV5-1 to TRBJ2-7; 15 positions agree with TRBD2. The CDR3 has 17 amino acids. Germline V lookup: CDR1 SGHRS, CDR2 YFSETQ. The CDR3 bases are TGCGCCAGCAGCTTACCGGGACTAGCGGGAGGCTCCCACGAGCAGTACTTC. This sequence encodes CASSLPGLAGGSHEQYF.

There are a few counts of this clonotype. The CDR3 here is CASSLDGIPQPQHF. The CDR3 nucleotides are TGCGCCAGCAGCTTGGACGGGATTCCTCAGCCCCAGCATTTT. The chain carries TRBV5-1 and TRBJ1-5; D gene uncertain. CDR1 is SGHRS, CDR2 YFSETQ, per germline. CDR3 length: 14 residues. Trimming shortened V by 0 bases and J by 6 bases, and 10 bases separated the two germline ends.

This clonotype has more than one count but fewer than ten. This chain links TRBV28 with TRBJ2-2, with D maybe TRBD1 (6 bases). Per germline, CDR1 MDHEN and CDR2 SYDVKM. Between the trimmed V and J ends, which lost 5 bases and 5 bases, there was a span of 18 bases. The CDR3 is made up of 16 amino acids. The CDR3 is CASSPAGTQGTGELFF. CDR3 nucleotide sequence: TGTGCCAGCAGTCCCGCCGGGACACAGGGTACCGGGGAGCTGTTTTTT.

The V call is TRBV19, the J call TRBJ1-1; 7 nucleotides agree with TRBD1. V was clipped by 7 bases and J by 4 bases; unmatched bases: 9. CDR3 length: 14 amino acids. The germline gives CDR1 LNHDA, CDR2 SQIVND (reference sequence). CDR3 residues: CASKTTGYGTEAFF. In DNA form, the CDR3 reads TGTGCCAGTAAAACGACAGGGTATGGCACTGAAGCTTTCTTT.

V and J are TRBV24-1 and TRBJ2-3; 9 bases line up with TRBD2. CDR1 is KGHDR, CDR2 SFDVKD, per germline. V was clipped by 4 bases and J by 0 bases; unmatched bases: 7. The CDR3 sequence is 17 residues long. CDR3 in DNA: TGTGCCACCAGTGAACGACTAGCGGCGGCTAGCACAGATACGCAGTATTTT. Its translation: CATSERLAAASTDTQYF.

The chain couples TRBV7-2 to TRBJ1-2; no definite D call. CDR3 size: 15 residues. Between the trimmed V and J ends, which lost 1 base and 1 base, there was a span of 10 bases. From germline, CDR1 is SGHTA and CDR2 FQGNSA. CDR3 amino acids: CASSLGGSINYGYTF. CDR3 DNA sequence: TGTGCCAGCAGCTTAGGAGGGTCCATTAACTATGGCTACACCTTC.

This clonotype has only a few counts. This sequence joins TRBV20-1 and TRBJ1-6; D is unclear. The ends were cut back, 0 bases at V and 6 bases at J, with 12 bases in the middle. This CDR3 spans 15 amino acids. Germline V gives CDR1 DFQATT, CDR2 SNEGSKA (reference sequence). This chain's CDR3 is CSARESSNPNSPLHF. The CDR3 DNA reads TGCAGTGCTAGAGAAAGCAGTAACCCTAATTCACCCCTCCACTTT.

There are a few counts of this clonotype. V and J are TRBV12-3 or TRBV12-4 and TRBJ1-3, with unresolved D. The CDR3 consists of 16 residues. Trimming pared 3 bases from V and 4 bases from J, leaving 16 bases between. DNA of the CDR3: TGTGCCAGCAGTTTTCGGTTGTCGGGAGGGGGAAACACCATATATTTT. As protein: CASSFRLSGGGNTIYF.

A few counts support this clonotype. V and J are TRBV5-1 and TRBJ2-5, with 9 bases fitting TRBD1. This CDR3 region has 14 residues. Germline lookup yields CDR1 SGHRS and CDR2 YFSETQ. The V segment lost 4 bases and the J segment 4 bases; nucleotides outside the gene matches: 5. The CDR3 nucleotides are TGCGCCAGCAGCCAAAAACAGGGGGCAGAGACCCAGTACTTC. This gives the protein CASSQKQGAETQYF. Drawing the rest from reference TRBV5-1 and TRBJ2-5, the complete variable domain is KAGVTQTPRYLIKTRGQQVTLSCSPISGHRSVSWYQQTPGQGLQFLFEYFSETQRNKGNFPGRFSGRQFSNSRSEMNVSTLELGDSALYLCASSQKQGAETQYFGPGTRLLVL.

This clonotype was observed a handful of times. The chain recombines TRBV5-5 with TRBJ2-7; TRBD1 agrees at 8 bases. Germline V gene lookup returns CDR1 SGHKS and CDR2 YYEKEE (reference sequence). V lost 0 bases, J lost 7 bases, and 15 bases stayed unmatched. The CDR3 spans 17 residues. The CDR3 loop is CASSLVGQGKSLGEQYF. The CDR3 nucleotides read TGTGCCAGCAGCTTGGTAGGACAGGGCAAGTCCCTGGGGGAGCAGTACTTC.

This chain joins TRBV20-1 and TRBJ2-2; TRBD2 aligns across 7 bases. The CDR3 is 17 residues long. V lost 0 bases to trimming and J lost 5 bases; unmatched junction nucleotides: 12. Germline loops: CDR1 DFQATT, CDR2 SNEGSKA (reference sequence). CDR3 nucleotides: TGCAGTGCTAGAGATCTGGAACCTGGGGGGGATACCGGGGAGCTGTTTTTT. Its translation: CSARDLEPGGDTGELFF.

This clonotype was found a few times. The chain has TRBV12-3 or TRBV12-4 and TRBJ2-7; D might be TRBD1 (6 bases). The CDR3 runs to 15 residues. Trimming pared 5 bases from V and 2 bases from J, leaving 16 bases between. The CDR3: CASSHNRVLTYEQYF. DNA for the CDR3: TGTGCCAGCAGTCACAACAGGGTTTTGACCTACGAGCAGTACTTC.

In its sample, this clonotype was seen a few times. The CDR3 loop reads CASGLGGGSTDTQYF. In nucleotides, the CDR3 is TGTGCTAGTGGTCTGGGGGGGGGAAGCACAGATACGCAGTATTTT. The genes are TRBV12-5 and TRBJ2-3; 7 nucleotides match TRBD2. Losses at the gene ends were 5 bases for V and 0 bases for J; bases not matched to a gene: 5. The length of the CDR3 is 15 residues. Germline CDR1 is LGHNT and CDR2 is FRNRAP.

The chain carries TRBV12-3 or TRBV12-4 and TRBJ1-2, with TRBD1 identical over 8 bases. CDR3 length equals 14 residues. The V segment lost 6 bases and the J segment 6 bases; nucleotides outside the gene matches: 9. The CDR3 loop is CASSPSGGLDGYTF. The DNA for the CDR3 is TGTGCCAGCAGCCCCTCAGGGGGCTTGGATGGCTACACCTTC.

V and J are TRBV29-1 and TRBJ2-7; TRBD2 agrees at 12 bases. Looked up from germline, CDR1 is SQVTM and CDR2 is ANQGSEA. J was trimmed by 2 bases and V by 6 bases; bases with no gene match: 5. CDR3 length: 14 residues. DNA for the CDR3: TGCAGCGTGTACGGACTAGCGGGAACCTACGAGCAGTACTTC. Translated, it gives CSVYGLAGTYEQYF.

This clonotype was seen at least ten times. J is TRBJ2-1 and V is TRBV4-3; 9 bases fit TRBD2. The CDR3 covers 18 residues. The ends lost 1 base at V and 8 bases at J; junction bases unmatched: 15. The germline V gene has CDR1 LGHNA and CDR2 YSLEER. The CDR3 nucleotides are TGCGCCAGCAGCCAAGCGCCTTCAACCGGGACTAGCAGTTATGAGCAGTTCTTC. Its protein is CASSQAPSTGTSSYEQFF.

The sample holds a few counts of this clonotype. As DNA, the CDR3 is TGCGCCAGCAGCCAAGAACCTCCGCTAGCGGGTTCCGGTGAGCAGTTCTTC. Its protein product is CASSQEPPLAGSGEQFF. The chain carries TRBV4-1 and TRBJ2-1, with TRBD2 matching 8 bases. There are 17 residues in the CDR3. The J segment lost 9 bases and the V segment lost 0 bases, leaving 13 bases of the junction unmatched. Germline loops: CDR1 MGHRA, CDR2 YSYEKL.

The chain joins TRBV20-1 to TRBJ2-5; 8 nucleotides align to TRBD2. Germline V CDR1 and CDR2: DFQATT, SNEGSKA (reference sequence). V lost 3 bases, J lost 2 bases, and 11 bases stayed unmatched. This CDR3 has 16 residues. The CDR3 nucleotides read TGCAGTGCTAGGGGCCCGGGACTAGGAGGGCAAGAGACCCAGTACTTC. Its translation is CSARGPGLGGQETQYF.

The chain joins TRBV7-9 to TRBJ2-1; a weak D match, TRBD2 (5 bases). This CDR3 has 15 amino acids. Germline V gene sequence: CDR1 SEHNR, CDR2 FQNEAQ (reference sequence). V lost 5 bases to trimming and J lost 10 bases, with 21 bases between them. In DNA, the CDR3 is TGTGCCAGCAGCCCGCCGACGGGGAAGGTTGGGGAGCAGTTCTTC. This codes for CASSPPTGKVGEQFF.

This clonotype was seen repeatedly, ten times or more. The chain links TRBV12-3 or TRBV12-4 to TRBJ1-2; weak D call: TRBD1 (5 bases). V was pared by 9 bases and J by 8 bases, with 16 bases between. The CDR3 contains 12 residues. CDR3 DNA sequence: TGTGCCAGTTCACCAGGGCTAGGGGGCTACACCTTC. Amino acid sequence: CASSPGLGGYTF.

This chain connects TRBV20-1 to TRBJ2-7; weak D call: TRBD2 (5 bases). Germline lookup yields CDR1 DFQATT and CDR2 SNEGSKA (reference sequence). The CDR3 covers 13 residues. The germline V and J ends were trimmed by 3 bases and 5 bases, with 14 bases remaining between them. CDR3 nucleotide sequence: TGCAGTGCTAGTCGCTCCTTCGGGGACGAGCAGTACTTC. Amino acid sequence: CSASRSFGDEQYF.

The chain couples TRBV2 to TRBJ2-1; the D gene is possibly TRBD1 (6 bases). This CDR3 is 14 amino acids long. Germline assignment: CDR1 SNHLY and CDR2 FYNNEI. Trimming removed 5 bases at V and 2 bases at J, with 10 bases between. In nucleotides, the CDR3 is TGTGCCAGCAGTACACAGGGACCCTACAATGAGCAGTTCTTC. It encodes CASSTQGPYNEQFF. The whole variable domain, filled in from reference TRBV2 and TRBJ2-1, reads EPEVTQTPSHQVTQMGQEVILRCVPISNHLYFYWYRQILGQKVEFLVSFYNNEISEKSEIFDDQFSVERPDGSNFTLKIRSTKLEDSAMYFCASSTQGPYNEQFFGPGTRLTVL.

This clonotype was counted only a few times. The chain has TRBV11-2 and TRBJ2-7; D not resolved. Germline V lookup: CDR1 SGHAT, CDR2 FQNNGV. The V gene lost 5 bases and the J gene lost 2 bases, with 10 bases spanning the gap. This CDR3 comprises 13 residues. The CDR3 region has the DNA TGTGCCAGCAGCACCCTATCTACCTACGAGCAGTACTTC. Amino acid sequence: CASSTLSTYEQYF.

The J gene is TRBJ1-1, the V gene TRBV7-2, with D perhaps TRBD1 (5 bases). Trimming pared 5 bases from V and 1 base from J, leaving 14 bases between. The CDR3 sequence is 15 residues long. Germline V gene data show CDR1 as SGHTA and CDR2 as FQGNSA. This CDR3 is CASSAKPGPNTEAFF. The CDR3, as DNA: TGTGCCAGCAGCGCAAAACCGGGGCCGAACACTGAAGCTTTCTTT.

This clonotype was recorded a few times. The chain has TRBV6-1 and TRBJ1-6, with D unresolved. Germline values: CDR1 MNHNS, CDR2 SASEGT. Trimming stripped 0 bases from V and 3 bases from J, with 12 bases between. CDR3 length equals 17 residues. The CDR3, as DNA: TGTGCCAGCAGTGAAGCGGGAGGGAATCACTATAATTCACCCCTCCACTTT. As protein: CASSEAGGNHYNSPLHF.